These T cell receptor beta chains were read from a single sample in a study of blood T cells in healthy people across ages. TCRdb fed the 5' RACE reads into MiXCR, producing one record per CDR3 protein. Among hundreds of thousands of distinct CDR3 sequences listed, more than 40% were seen once. The sample was blood. The source is a woman between 55 and 75 years old in good health. Each CDR3 is given with its conserved first and last residue. The order of the fields is J gene, V gene, clone size, D gene, CDR3 protein. A D gene is named only where the DNA matches it firmly. Size values are once, few and many counts, or a class for expanded clones, and some rows have none.

J gene: -; V gene: TRBV7-2; clone size: few; D gene: TRBD2; CDR3 protein: CASSFTGTINEQYF
J gene: TRBJ2-7; V gene: TRBV4-2; clone size: many; D gene: TRBD2; CDR3 protein: CASSHLGTSGSSYEQYF
J gene: TRBJ2-3; V gene: TRBV20-1; clone size: -; D gene: TRBD2; CDR3 protein: CSATKAGDGTDTQYF
J gene: TRBJ2-2; V gene: TRBV7-2; clone size: few; D gene: TRBD1; CDR3 protein: CASSSGDRGLGELFF
J gene: TRBJ2-1; V gene: TRBV20-1; clone size: -; D gene: -; CDR3 protein: CSARDGAGIGVGEQFF
J gene: TRBJ1-2; V gene: TRBV4-3; clone size: few; D gene: -; CDR3 protein: CASSQEYRTNYGYTF
J gene: TRBJ1-5; V gene: TRBV4-1; clone size: -; D gene: -; CDR3 protein: CASSRGLGEGNQPQHF
J gene: TRBJ2-1; V gene: TRBV9; clone size: few; D gene: TRBD2; CDR3 protein: CASSATSDAYNEQFF
J gene: TRBJ2-3; V gene: TRBV9; clone size: -; D gene: -; CDR3 protein: CASSPPRSVGTQYF
J gene: TRBJ2-1; V gene: TRBV20-1; clone size: few; D gene: TRBD2; CDR3 protein: CSARPSLAGGTYNEQFF
J gene: TRBJ2-3; V gene: TRBV2; clone size: -; D gene: TRBD2; CDR3 protein: CACSAGLAGVDTQYF
J gene: TRBJ2-6; V gene: TRBV5-1; clone size: few; D gene: -; CDR3 protein: CASSGVGSGANVLTF
J gene: TRBJ2-5; V gene: TRBV9; clone size: -; D gene: TRBD2; CDR3 protein: CASSVSGDQETQYF
J gene: TRBJ2-1; V gene: TRBV20-1; clone size: -; D gene: TRBD2; CDR3 protein: CSARGPSGTIYNEQFF
J gene: TRBJ2-1; V gene: TRBV20-1; clone size: -; D gene: -; CDR3 protein: CSLEGSYNEQFF
J gene: TRBJ1-1; V gene: TRBV3-1; clone size: -; D gene: -; CDR3 protein: CASSQDSGVVAFF
J gene: TRBJ2-6; V gene: TRBV9; clone size: once; D gene: TRBD1; CDR3 protein: CASTPTGETSGANVLTF
J gene: TRBJ2-6; V gene: TRBV20-1; clone size: many; D gene: -; CDR3 protein: CSAKTGAGANVLTF
J gene: TRBJ2-5; V gene: TRBV7-9; clone size: few; D gene: -; CDR3 protein: CASSADLGGQETQYF
J gene: TRBJ2-3; V gene: TRBV7-9; clone size: -; D gene: -; CDR3 protein: CASSVMSTDTQYF
J gene: TRBJ1-5; V gene: TRBV6-6; clone size: -; D gene: -; CDR3 protein: CASSYRGSQPQHF
J gene: TRBJ2-1; V gene: TRBV20-1; clone size: many; D gene: -; CDR3 protein: CSASWGNEQFF
J gene: TRBJ1-5; V gene: TRBV7-6; clone size: -; D gene: TRBD1; CDR3 protein: CAGSSGQGFASNQPQHF
J gene: TRBJ1-5; V gene: TRBV10-3; clone size: few; D gene: -; CDR3 protein: CAISGEGNQPQHF
J gene: TRBJ1-5; V gene: TRBV27; clone size: -; D gene: -; CDR3 protein: CASSDGTPINQPQHF
J gene: TRBJ2-7; V gene: TRBV6-2/TRBV6-3; clone size: -; D gene: TRBD1; CDR3 protein: CASTGRDRFSYEQYF
J gene: TRBJ1-1; V gene: TRBV3-1; clone size: -; D gene: -; CDR3 protein: CASSQGRVNTEAFF
J gene: TRBJ2-3; V gene: TRBV5-1; clone size: -; D gene: -; CDR3 protein: CASSSDSVTDTQYF